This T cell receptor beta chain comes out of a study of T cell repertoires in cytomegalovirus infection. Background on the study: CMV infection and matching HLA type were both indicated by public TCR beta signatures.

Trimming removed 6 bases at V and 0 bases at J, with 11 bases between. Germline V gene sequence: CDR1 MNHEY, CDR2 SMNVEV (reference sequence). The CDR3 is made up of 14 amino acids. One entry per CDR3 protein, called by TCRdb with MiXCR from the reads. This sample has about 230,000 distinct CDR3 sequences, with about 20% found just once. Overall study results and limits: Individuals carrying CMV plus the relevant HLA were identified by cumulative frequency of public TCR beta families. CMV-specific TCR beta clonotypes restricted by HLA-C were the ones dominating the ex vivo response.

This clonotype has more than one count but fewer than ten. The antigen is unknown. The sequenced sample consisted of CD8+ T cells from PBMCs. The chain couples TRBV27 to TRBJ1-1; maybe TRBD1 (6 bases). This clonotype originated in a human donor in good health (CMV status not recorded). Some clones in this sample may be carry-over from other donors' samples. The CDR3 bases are TGTGCCAGCAGACCGACAGGACTGAACACTGAAGCTTTCTTT. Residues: CASRPTGLNTEAFF.